This TCR beta chain is from a study of T cell responses to AZD1222 COVID-19 vaccine (dated by TCRdb to the early 2020s). Regarding the study in general: TCR sequencing was performed for roughly 250 trial participants, of whom about 200 were given two doses of AZD1222 and some 26 were given two doses of MenACWY control vaccine. Trial participants were enrolled into age subgroups of 18-55, 56-69 and 70-plus years, which contained roughly 140, 27 and 60 TCR-sequenced participants, respectively. Study-level results and caveats: Conclusions about previously exposed vaccinees are limited because only five to seven AZD1222 recipients were SARS-CoV-2 seropositive at baseline. Reportedly, almost half of the unique spike-specific TCRs recognized epitopes lying outside the regions that are mutated in the B.1.351 and B.1.1.7 variants. CD4 TCRs associated with the vaccine covered the entire spike protein, and the dominant responses were in regions 160-218 and 743-854. Participants were mostly white British, with more females than males. The authors suggested clonal diversity may have been underestimated. The 56-69-year group was small, and its depth increase did not reach significance, likely because of low power. No day 14 peak-response samples were available, so repertoires were characterized only after the peak T cell response. Spike-specific TCR breadth and depth rose significantly after two AZD1222 doses compared with day 0 and with MenACWY recipients.

The CDR3 regions of human TCRbeta chains were analyzed by immunosequencing. In the paper's pipeline: Repertoire TCRs were checked for matches against a reference library of SARS-CoV-2-specific TCRs that had been generated using the MIRA antigen-specificity platform. Breadth was defined as the fraction of unique TCRs that were SARS-CoV-2-associated. Depth was defined as the fraction of total T cells that were SARS-CoV-2-associated. Using the MIRA data, each spike-specific TCR was mapped to the spike region that the TCR reacts to and placed in a CD4 or CD8 class. Log10-transformed breadth and depth values were compared by one-way ANOVA with Sidak's multiple comparisons tests. The table comes from immuneACCESS by way of TCRdb, which keeps in-frame sequences with V and J called. Part of the clones is missing from these tables; in studies checked, under half for an unresolved V gene and the rest for unknown reasons. The V and J calls and clone size were taken over from that table, and D and trimming were inferred from the DNA. A total of 100,000 to 150,000 clones appear in this sample, about nine tenths of them only once. The ten largest clones capture around 4.5% of the sample.

Points on this clone: This receptor's antigen is unknown. The record has no base qualities; no much larger clone is one base away.

Interpreted using the paper, the time point label stands for: baseline before first vaccination. Sample treatment or condition, as interpreted from the label and publication: meningococcal conjugate vaccine given as trial control. Vaccinee samples were obtained from the UK trials COV001 and COV002, which included a single-blind randomized controlled phase 2/3 trial of AZD1222 (ChAdOx1 nCoV-19) in healthy adults. For TCRbeta chain sequencing, PBMC samples from trial participants were taken at day 0 and at day 28 after the second dose. The CDR3 measures 15 amino acids from cysteine to phenylalanine. The read is trimmed to its CDR3 DNA, 45 bases read in frame from base 1. CDR1 and CDR2 are drawn from the germline V gene: MDHEN, SYDVKM. V is cut by 3 bases and J by 3 bases, and the space between the germline ends is 14 bases.

Source: peripheral blood, taken on day 0 of MenACWY control vaccination. The receptor chain draws on TRBV28 and TRBJ1-1; TRBD1 is a possible D gene, resting on 5 matching bases. This sequence was found in an adult in good health. The bases are TGTGCCAGCAGTTTCGGGGGAAGGGAGGACACTGAAGCTTTCTTT. It translates as CASSFGGREDTEAFF.